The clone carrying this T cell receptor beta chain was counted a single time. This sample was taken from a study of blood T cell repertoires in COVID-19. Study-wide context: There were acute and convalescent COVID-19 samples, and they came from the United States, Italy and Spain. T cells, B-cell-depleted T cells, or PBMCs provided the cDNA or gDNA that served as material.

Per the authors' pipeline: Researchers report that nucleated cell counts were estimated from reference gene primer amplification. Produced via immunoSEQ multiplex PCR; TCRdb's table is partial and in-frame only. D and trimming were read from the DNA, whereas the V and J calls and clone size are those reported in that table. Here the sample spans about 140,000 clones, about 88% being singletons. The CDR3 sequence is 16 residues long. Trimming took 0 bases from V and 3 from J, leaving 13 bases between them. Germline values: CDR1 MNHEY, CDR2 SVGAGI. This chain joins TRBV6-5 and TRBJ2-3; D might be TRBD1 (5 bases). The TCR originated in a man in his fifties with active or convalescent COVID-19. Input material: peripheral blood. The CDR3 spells CASSYSRRAGTDTQYF. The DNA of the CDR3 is TGTGCCAGCAGTTACTCAAGAAGGGCAGGGACAGATACGCAGTATTTT.